Described below is a single T cell receptor (beta chain) sequence and its context. The sample belongs to a study of blood T cell repertoires in COVID-19. Sequenced by immunoSEQ multiplex PCR; TCRdb stores in-frame clones only, minus some. Of 150,000 to 200,000 clones listed, over 70% were seen once; the top ten hold around a sixth. This CDR3 has 16 amino acids. Germline CDR1 and CDR2: SSHAT and FNYEAQ (reference sequence). Trimming took off 4 bases at V and 3 bases at J, with 16 bases between the two ends. The specimen was peripheral blood. The receptor's source is a man between 60 and 75 years old with active or convalescent COVID-19. The gene calls are TRBV7-7 and TRBJ2-1, with D perhaps matching TRBD2 (6 bases). The CDR3 region has the DNA TGTGCCAGCAGCTCTTCTCCTAGCGCGCACTACAATGAGCAGTTCTTC. Its protein product is CASSSSPSAHYNEQFF.